These 31 T cell receptor beta chains originate from one sample sequenced in a study of T cells in Graves' hyperthyroidism and ophthalmopathy. Amplified TCR beta CDR3 regions came from RNA transcripts. The HTBI set primed first-round TCR CDR3 RT-PCR. MiXCR was run by TCRdb on the multiplex PCR reads, yielding one entry per CDR3 protein. The sample lists under 300,000 distinct CDR3 sequences, more than 10% occurring once. The sample consisted of blood. The origin of the receptors is a woman between 25 and 40 years old with Graves' hyperthyroidism that later progressed to Graves' ophthalmopathy.

This clonotype was detected ten times or more. The chain joins TRBV5-1 to TRBJ1-1; D is uncertain. Looked up from germline, CDR1 is SGHRS and CDR2 is YFSETQ. This CDR3 region has 17 residues. Trimming cost V 0 bases and J 6 bases, with 21 bases left between them. CDR3 loop: CASSLDLRTVPWAEAFF. The CDR3, as DNA: TGCGCCAGCAGCTTGGACTTAAGAACAGTTCCGTGGGCTGAAGCTTTCTTT.

The V call is TRBV4-1, the J call TRBJ2-3; 8 bases agree with TRBD2. Trimming at V came to 6 bases and at J to 0 bases, leaving 11 bases not matched to a gene. This CDR3 is built from 17 residues. CDR1 MGHRA and CDR2 YSYEKL come from the germline V gene. Written as DNA, the CDR3 is TGCGCCAGCAGACATCCGGGGGGGCTAACTAGCACAGATACGCAGTATTTT. It translates to CASRHPGGLTSTDTQYF.

Many counts were recorded for this clonotype. This sequence joins TRBV18 and TRBJ2-7; 7 bases align to TRBD1. Germline V CDR1 and CDR2: KGHSH, LQKENI. The trim removed 3 bases at V and 0 bases at J, leaving 2 bases unmatched. This CDR3 is 14 amino acids long. This chain's CDR3 is CASSPGQSSYEQYF. As DNA, the CDR3 is TGTGCCAGCTCACCGGGACAGAGCTCCTACGAGCAGTACTTC.

The chain combines TRBV4-2 with TRBJ2-7; 11 positions agree with TRBD2. CDR1 is LGHNA and CDR2 is YNFKEQ in the germline V gene. The CDR3 is 13 amino acids. V lost 6 bases, J lost 6 bases, and 4 bases stayed unmatched. CDR3 amino acids: CASRPSGRSEQYF. As DNA, the CDR3 is TGTGCCAGCAGACCTAGCGGGAGGAGCGAGCAGTACTTC.

This clonotype was counted ten times or more. The chain recombines TRBV28 with TRBJ2-3, with 13 bases fitting TRBD2. The germline V gene has CDR1 MDHEN and CDR2 SYDVKM. The trim removed 5 bases at V and 1 base at J, leaving 24 bases unmatched. The CDR3 has 23 residues. For the CDR3, the DNA is TGTGCCAGCAGTCCCCTACTATCCCCCGCCGGGACTAGCGGGAAAAGGGGCACAGATACGCAGTATTTT. Translated, it gives CASSPLLSPAGTSGKRGTDTQYF.

The chain uses TRBV4-2 and TRBJ2-7; perhaps TRBD2 as D (5 bases). Germline CDR1 is LGHNA and CDR2 is YNFKEQ. With 0 bases removed from V and 3 bases from J, the gap between germline ends came to 18 bases. The CDR3 sequence is 17 residues long. CDR3 sequence: CASSQDGSSGDVYEQYF. CDR3 DNA sequence: TGTGCCAGCAGCCAAGACGGATCCAGCGGTGACGTCTACGAGCAGTACTTC.

This clonotype was counted at least ten times. J is TRBJ2-1 and V is TRBV7-8, with a possible D match to TRBD2 (6 bases). Germline loops: CDR1 SGHVS, CDR2 FQNEAQ. The CDR3 is 15 residues long. The ends were cut back, 4 bases at V and 9 bases at J, with 19 bases in the middle. DNA of the CDR3: TGTGCCAGCAGCTCAGGGACTGGCAGTCTTCTTGAGCAGTTCTTC. Its protein product is CASSSGTGSLLEQFF.

The genes are TRBV7-2 and TRBJ1-3; perhaps TRBD1 as D (6 bases). CDR1 is SGHTA and CDR2 is FQGNSA in the germline V gene. CDR3 length: 16 amino acids. V lost 5 bases to trimming and J lost 6 bases, with 20 bases between them. In DNA form, the CDR3 reads TGTGCCAGCAGCGCCCCCGACAGGCCCCTCTTAAACACCATATATTTT. This encodes CASSAPDRPLLNTIYF.

With regard to this clonotype: A much larger clone lies one base from this, so it may be a read error. The rearrangement joins TRBV3-1 to TRBJ2-1; TRBD2 matches at 8 bases. CDR3 size: 18 residues. Germline-derived CDR1 and CDR2 are LGHDT and YNNKEL (reference sequence). The CDR3 nucleotides read TGTGCCAGCGGCCAAGATGGCTTGCGGGAGGACTCCTACAATGAGCAGTTCTTC. As protein: CASGQDGLREDSYNEQFF.

This clonotype was detected many times. CDR3 sequence: CASSPRDYPLEQYF. The DNA for the CDR3 is TGTGCCAGCAGTCCCCGGGACTACCCGCTGGAGCAGTACTTC. The chain uses TRBV12-3 or TRBV12-4 and TRBJ2-7; 7 nucleotides line up with TRBD2. The junction had 11 bases not matched to a gene; V was cut back by 5 bases and J by 7 bases. The CDR3 extends over 14 amino acids.

This clonotype was recorded at least ten times. V and J are TRBV11-3 and TRBJ2-3, with D maybe TRBD1 (6 bases). The CDR3 contains 14 residues. Trimming shortened V by 5 bases and J by 4 bases, and 13 bases separated the two germline ends. Germline CDR1 SGHNT, CDR2 YENEEA. In nucleotides, the CDR3 is TGTGCCAGCAGCCCCCGGACAGCCTCAGATACGCAGTATTTT. Translation gives CASSPRTASDTQYF.

This clonotype was seen at least ten times. The rearrangement uses TRBV4-2 and TRBJ2-5, with 9 positions matching TRBD2. This CDR3 contains 15 residues. With V trimmed by 1 base and J by 2 bases, 2 bases remained unmatched. Germline CDR1 and CDR2: LGHNA and YNFKEQ. The CDR3 region is CASSQGLAVQETQYF. The CDR3 nucleotides read TGTGCCAGCAGCCAAGGACTAGCGGTACAAGAGACCCAGTACTTC.

This clonotype was seen repeatedly, ten times or more. The rearrangement joins TRBV7-2 to TRBJ1-5; no clear D. CDR1 is SGHTA, CDR2 FQGNSA, per germline. The CDR3 covers 15 residues. Trimming pared 5 bases from V and 7 bases from J, leaving 18 bases between. The DNA for the CDR3 is TGTGCCAGCAGCCAGTCGGGTACAACGGGACAGCCCCAGCATTTT. This sequence encodes CASSQSGTTGQPQHF.

This clonotype was counted many times. This chain connects TRBV4-2 to TRBJ2-2, with no clear D. The V end was cut by 1 base, the J end by 5 bases, with 2 bases between. The length of the CDR3 is 12 residues. Germline V CDR1 and CDR2: LGHNA, YNFKEQ. CDR3 residues: CASSQVTGELFF. The CDR3, as DNA: TGTGCCAGCAGCCAAGTTACCGGGGAGCTGTTTTTT.

This clonotype was counted many times. This chain uses TRBV30 with TRBJ2-7; D is perhaps TRBD1 (6 bases). The CDR3 is 13 amino acids. Looked up from germline, CDR1 is GTSNPN and CDR2 is SVGIG (reference sequence). Between the trimmed V and J ends, which lost 1 base and 2 bases, there was a span of 9 bases. The CDR3 DNA reads as TGTGCCTGGAGTGACAGGGTCACCTACGAGCAGTACTTC. This translates into CAWSDRVTYEQYF.

This clonotype has a handful of counts. In DNA form, the CDR3 reads TGCGCCAGCAGCTTGAATCCTAGCGGGAGCCCAGGGGAGCAGTACTTC. It yields the protein CASSLNPSGSPGEQYF. The chain couples TRBV5-1 to TRBJ2-7, with 10 bases lining up with TRBD2. CDR3 length: 16 residues. CDR1 is SGHRS, CDR2 YFSETQ, per germline. V shed 1 base and J 7 bases; nucleotides not matched to a gene: 11.

This clonotype was seen repeatedly, ten times or more. This chain joins TRBV2 and TRBJ2-3; a possible D gene is TRBD2 (5 bases). The CDR3 consists of 15 residues. Germline V lookup: CDR1 SNHLY, CDR2 FYNNEI. The V gene lost 3 bases and the J gene lost 4 bases, with 14 bases spanning the gap. The CDR3 DNA sequence: TGTGCCAGCAGTGATCGGGCTAGCCGGGCAGATACGCAGTATTTT. It is translated as CASSDRASRADTQYF.

This clonotype was seen ten or more times. V gene TRBV28 combines with J gene TRBJ2-7; D is uncertain. The CDR3 contains 15 residues. Trimming took 3 bases from V and 2 from J, leaving 14 bases between them. CDR1 is MDHEN, CDR2 SYDVKM, per germline. The CDR3 is CASSFSGKGAYEQYF. In DNA form, the CDR3 reads TGTGCCAGCAGTTTTTCAGGAAAGGGCGCCTACGAGCAGTACTTC.

This clonotype was seen many times. This chain joins TRBV6-5 and TRBJ2-1; D may be TRBD2 (5 bases). V shed 4 bases and J shed 0 bases, with 7 bases lying between them. Germline CDR1 is MNHEY and CDR2 is SVGAGI. The length of the CDR3 is 14 residues. CDR3 in DNA: TGTGCCAGCAGTTTCGGGGACTCCTACAATGAGCAGTTCTTC. Protein: CASSFGDSYNEQFF.

There are many counts of this clonotype. The CDR3 region is CASSLGPSIVSTDTQYF. As DNA, the CDR3 is TGTGCCAGCAGCTTAGGGCCGAGTATCGTTAGCACAGATACGCAGTATTTT. The chain couples TRBV7-6 to TRBJ2-3; D is undetermined. Trimming removed 1 base from V and 0 bases from J, with 14 bases in between. Germline CDR1 and CDR2: SGHVS and FNYEAQ. The CDR3 loop spans 17 amino acids.

This clonotype showed up many times. V gene TRBV12-3 or TRBV12-4 combines with J gene TRBJ2-3; tentative D call: TRBD1 (6 bases). V shed 6 bases and J shed 2 bases, with 15 bases lying between them. The CDR3 is made up of 15 amino acids. This CDR3 reads CASRGQGLATDTQYF. CDR3 sequence (DNA): TGTGCCAGCAGGGGTCAGGGGCTTGCCACAGATACGCAGTATTTT.

The chain combines TRBV7-3 with TRBJ2-3; 9 nucleotides align to TRBD1. V dropped 1 base and J dropped 6; count of bases not matched to a gene: 8. The CDR3 sequence is 16 residues long. The germline V gene has CDR1 SGHTA and CDR2 FQGTGA. CDR3 nucleotide sequence: TGTGCCAGCAGCTTAATTTGGACAGGGGTAGCGGATACGCAGTATTTT. As protein: CASSLIWTGVADTQYF.

This clonotype was seen more than once but under ten times. The CDR3 spells CASSYSSGRTNEQFF. For the CDR3, the DNA is TGTGCCAGCAGTTACTCTAGCGGGAGGACCAATGAGCAGTTCTTC. The rearrangement uses TRBV6-6 and TRBJ2-1, with 10 bases aligning to TRBD2. The V gene's germline CDR1 is MNHNY and CDR2 SVGAGI (reference sequence). J gave up 6 bases and V 0 bases, and 2 bases lay outside the gene matches. The CDR3 is 15 amino acids.

This clonotype was counted at least ten times. This chain uses TRBV24-1 with TRBJ2-3, with 9 bases that match TRBD2. The CDR3 contains 17 residues. Germline V gives CDR1 KGHDR, CDR2 SFDVKD. V shed 1 base and J 1 base; nucleotides not matched to a gene: 5. The CDR3 loop reads CATSDFGTSPGTDTQYF. For the CDR3, the DNA is TGTGCCACCAGTGATTTTGGGACTAGCCCCGGCACAGATACGCAGTATTTT.

As for this clonotype: A read error may explain this, as a much larger clone is one base away. This chain connects TRBV5-1 to TRBJ1-1, with TRBD1 matching over 7 bases. CDR3 size: 16 residues. The trim removed 5 bases at V and 0 bases at J, leaving 10 bases unmatched. Germline V lookup: CDR1 SGHRS, CDR2 YFSETQ. CDR3 region: CASSCDGTAMNTEAFF. The CDR3 DNA reads TGCGCCAGCAGTTGCGACGGGACAGCGATGAACACTGAAGCTTTCTTT.

This clonotype was found many times. This CDR3 is CASSFGEGNEQFF. As DNA, the CDR3 is TGTGCCAGCAGCTTCGGAGAGGGCAATGAGCAGTTCTTC. The rearrangement links TRBV7-9 to TRBJ2-1; weak D call: TRBD2 (5 bases). The CDR3 consists of 13 residues. The ends were cut back, 3 bases at V and 6 bases at J, with 9 bases in the middle. CDR1 and CDR2 (germline): SEHNR, FQNEAQ (reference sequence).

This clonotype was detected many times. This chain links TRBV19 with TRBJ1-1, with D hard to call. CDR1 and CDR2 from the germline V gene are LNHDA and SQIVND (reference sequence). This CDR3 comprises 14 residues. Trimming shortened V by 1 base and J by 0 bases, and 6 bases separated the two germline ends. The CDR3: CASSIGVMNTEAFF. The CDR3 region has the DNA TGTGCCAGTAGTATAGGCGTCATGAACACTGAAGCTTTCTTT.

The J gene is TRBJ2-3, the V gene TRBV6-1, with 9 bases identical to TRBD1. The CDR3 sequence is 15 residues long. In germline, CDR1 is MNHNS, CDR2 SASEGT. With 5 bases clipped from V and 5 bases from J, the junction kept 8 bases outside the gene matches. The DNA for the CDR3 is TGTGCCAGCAGTCCACGGACAGGGGATGGAGATACGCAGTATTTT. It encodes CASSPRTGDGDTQYF.

This clonotype showed up many times. The chain combines TRBV28 with TRBJ2-7; 10 positions agree with TRBD1. The J segment lost 2 bases and the V segment lost 2 bases, leaving 3 bases of the junction unmatched. The CDR3 is made up of 15 amino acids. The germline CDR1 and CDR2 sequences are MDHEN and SYDVKM. This CDR3 reads CASSLLGQGAYEQYF. CDR3 DNA sequence: TGTGCCAGCAGTTTACTAGGACAGGGGGCCTACGAGCAGTACTTC.

This clonotype was seen ten or more times. This sequence joins TRBV6-6 and TRBJ2-3; D may be TRBD1 (6 bases). CDR1 is MNHNY, CDR2 SVGAGI, per germline (reference sequence). V shed 2 bases and J shed 5 bases, with 14 bases lying between them. The CDR3 spans 15 residues. The CDR3 DNA is TGTGCCAGCAGTTACCTTGGGGGCGCTGTAGATACGCAGTATTTT. The encoded protein is CASSYLGGAVDTQYF.

This chain joins TRBV2 and TRBJ2-3; 10 bases are shared with TRBD2. CDR3 length equals 17 residues. Germline values: CDR1 SNHLY, CDR2 FYNNEI. The junction had 6 bases not matched to a gene; V was cut back by 3 bases and J by 0 bases. The CDR3 DNA sequence: TGTGCCAGCAGTGATCCCCAACTAGCGGGGAGCACAGATACGCAGTATTTT. Amino acids: CASSDPQLAGSTDTQYF.